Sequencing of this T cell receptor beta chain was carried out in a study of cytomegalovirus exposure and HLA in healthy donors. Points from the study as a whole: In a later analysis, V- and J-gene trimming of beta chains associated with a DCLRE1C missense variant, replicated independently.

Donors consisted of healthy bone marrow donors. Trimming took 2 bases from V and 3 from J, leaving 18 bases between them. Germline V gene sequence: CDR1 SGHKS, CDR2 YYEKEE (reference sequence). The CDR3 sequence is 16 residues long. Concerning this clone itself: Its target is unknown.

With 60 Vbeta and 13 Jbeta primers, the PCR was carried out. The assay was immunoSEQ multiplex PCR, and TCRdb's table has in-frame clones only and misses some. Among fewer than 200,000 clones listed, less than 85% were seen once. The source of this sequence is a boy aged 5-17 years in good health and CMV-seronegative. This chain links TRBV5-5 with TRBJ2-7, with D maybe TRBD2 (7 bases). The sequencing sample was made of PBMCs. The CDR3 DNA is TGTGCCAGCAGCTTAAACGCCCCGGGGGGCCTCTACGAGCAGTACTTC. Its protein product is CASSLNAPGGLYEQYF.